This TCR beta chain was identified during a study of blood T cell repertoires in COVID-19. The CDR3 is 13 amino acids. V lost 1 base and J lost 3, with 5 bases in between. Per the germline V gene, CDR1 is SGDLS and CDR2 is YYNGEE. Profiled with immunoSEQ multiplex PCR; TCRdb holds only in-frame clones, not every one. The sample lists approximately 310,000 clones, roughly 85% occurring once. The sequencing sample was made of PBMCs or T cells enriched from blood (not recorded which). The sequence came from a woman younger than 45 who had been exposed to COVID-19. The gene calls are TRBV9 and TRBJ2-1; D ambiguous. The CDR3 protein is CASSVYGYNEQFF. As DNA, the CDR3 is TGTGCCAGCAGCGTATACGGCTACAATGAGCAGTTCTTC.